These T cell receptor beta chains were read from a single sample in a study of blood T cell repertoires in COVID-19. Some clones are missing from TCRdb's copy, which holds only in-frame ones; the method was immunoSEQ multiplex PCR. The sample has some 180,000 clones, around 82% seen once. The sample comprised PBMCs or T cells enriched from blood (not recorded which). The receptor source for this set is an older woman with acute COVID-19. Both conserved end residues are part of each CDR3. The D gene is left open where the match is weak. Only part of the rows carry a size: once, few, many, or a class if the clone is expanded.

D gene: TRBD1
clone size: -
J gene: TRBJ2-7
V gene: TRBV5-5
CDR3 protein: CASSAPDRAAYEQYF
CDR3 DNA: TGTGCCAGCAGCGCCCCGGACAGGGCTGCCTACGAGCAGTACTTC

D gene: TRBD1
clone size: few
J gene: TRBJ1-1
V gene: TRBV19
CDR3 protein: CASSLGTGSGTEAFF
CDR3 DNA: TGTGCCAGTAGTCTAGGGACAGGGAGTGGCACTGAAGCTTTCTTT

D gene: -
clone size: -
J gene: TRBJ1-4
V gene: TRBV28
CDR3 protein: CASSPIGLGTSFF
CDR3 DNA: TGTGCCAGCAGCCCTATTGGATTGGGGACATCCTTTTTT

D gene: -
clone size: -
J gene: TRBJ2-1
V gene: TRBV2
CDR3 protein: CASRTDSFSYNEQFF
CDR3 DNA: TGTGCCAGCAGGACAGACTCTTTCTCCTACAATGAGCAGTTCTTC

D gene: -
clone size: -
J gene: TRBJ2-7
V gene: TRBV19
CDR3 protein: CASNGLGSGSSYEQYF
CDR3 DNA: TGTGCCAGTAACGGCTTAGGGAGCGGAAGCTCCTACGAGCAGTACTTC

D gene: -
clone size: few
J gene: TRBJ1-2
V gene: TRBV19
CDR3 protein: CASSARTVNGYTF
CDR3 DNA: TGTGCCAGTAGTGCCCGGACAGTAAACGGCTACACCTTC

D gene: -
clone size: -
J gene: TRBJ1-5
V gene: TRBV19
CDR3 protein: CASSPDESREPQHF
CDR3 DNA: TGTGCCAGTAGTCCAGACGAATCCCGGGAGCCCCAGCATTTT

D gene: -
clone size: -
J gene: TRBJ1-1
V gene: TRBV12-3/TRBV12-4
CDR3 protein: CASSKGGLTEAFF
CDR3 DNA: TGTGCCAGCAGCAAAGGGGGTTTGACTGAAGCTTTCTTT

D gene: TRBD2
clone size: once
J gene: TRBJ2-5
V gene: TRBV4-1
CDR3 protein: CASSQGGLVDKETQYF
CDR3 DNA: TGCGCCAGCAGCCAGGGAGGACTAGTGGATAAAGAGACCCAGTACTTC

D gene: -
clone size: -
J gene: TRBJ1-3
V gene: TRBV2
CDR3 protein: CASSDEAFGNTIYF
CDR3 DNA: TGTGCCAGCAGTGATGAGGCTTTTGGGAACACCATATATTTT

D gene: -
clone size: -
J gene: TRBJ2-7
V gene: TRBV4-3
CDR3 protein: CASSQFGGLPYEQYF
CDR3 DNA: TGCGCCAGCAGCCAATTCGGAGGGCTACCCTACGAGCAGTACTTC

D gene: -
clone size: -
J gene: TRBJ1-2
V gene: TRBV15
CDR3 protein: CATSRDHGRDGDGYTF
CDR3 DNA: TGTGCCACCAGCAGAGATCATGGCAGGGATGGGGATGGCTACACCTTC

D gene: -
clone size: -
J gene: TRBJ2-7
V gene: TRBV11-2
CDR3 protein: CASSLDRNFYEQYF
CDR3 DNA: TGTGCCAGCAGCTTAGATAGAAACTTCTACGAGCAGTACTTC

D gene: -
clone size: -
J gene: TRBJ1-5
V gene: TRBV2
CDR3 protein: CASSGTADSNQPQHF
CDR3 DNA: TGTGCCAGCAGTGGGACAGCCGATAGCAATCAGCCCCAGCATTTT

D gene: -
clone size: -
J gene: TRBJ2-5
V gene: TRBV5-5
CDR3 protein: CASSPHYNPETQYF
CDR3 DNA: TGTGCCAGCAGTCCCCATTACAATCCAGAGACCCAGTACTTC

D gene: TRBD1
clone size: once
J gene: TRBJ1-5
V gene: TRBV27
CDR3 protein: CASSLGTGGNQPQHF
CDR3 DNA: TGTGCCAGCAGTTTAGGGACAGGGGGCAATCAGCCCCAGCATTTT

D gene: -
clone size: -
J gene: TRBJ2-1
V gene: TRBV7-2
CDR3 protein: CASSGGFYNEQFF
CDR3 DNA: TGTGCCAGCAGCGGCGGGTTCTACAATGAGCAGTTCTTC

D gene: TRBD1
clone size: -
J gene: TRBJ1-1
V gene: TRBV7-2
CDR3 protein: CASSSRSGQGNTEAFF
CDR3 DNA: TGCGCCAGCAGCTCCCGATCCGGACAGGGGAACACTGAAGCTTTCTTT

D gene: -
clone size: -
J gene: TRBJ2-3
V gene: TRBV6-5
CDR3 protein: CASSYFGGSSTDTQYF
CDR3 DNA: TGTGCCAGCAGTTACTTCGGGGGATCTAGCACAGATACGCAGTATTTT

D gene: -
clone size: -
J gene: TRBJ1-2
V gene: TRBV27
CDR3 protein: CASSPLTRNYGYTF
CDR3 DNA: TGTGCCAGCAGTCCCCTGACAAGAAACTATGGCTACACCTTC

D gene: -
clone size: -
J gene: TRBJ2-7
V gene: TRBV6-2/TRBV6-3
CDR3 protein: CASSLSGSPYEQYF
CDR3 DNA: TGTGCCAGCAGCCTTTCCGGGAGTCCCTACGAGCAGTACTTC

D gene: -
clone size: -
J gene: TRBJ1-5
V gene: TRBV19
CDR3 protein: CASRGWGGNQPQHF
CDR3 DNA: TGTGCCAGTCGGGGATGGGGAGGCAATCAGCCCCAGCATTTT

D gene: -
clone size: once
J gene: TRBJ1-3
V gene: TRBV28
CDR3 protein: CASCLAVLSGNTIYF
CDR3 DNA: TGTGCCAGTTGCTTGGCGGTCCTCTCAGGAAACACCATATATTTT

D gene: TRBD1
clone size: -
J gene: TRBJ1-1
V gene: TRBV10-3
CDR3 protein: CAISQQGPDTEAFF
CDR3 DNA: TGTGCCATCAGTCAACAGGGGCCTGACACTGAAGCTTTCTTT

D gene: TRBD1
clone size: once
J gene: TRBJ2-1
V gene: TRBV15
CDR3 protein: CATSRRTGTPYNEQFF
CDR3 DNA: TGTGCCACCAGCAGAAGGACAGGGACCCCCTACAATGAGCAGTTCTTC

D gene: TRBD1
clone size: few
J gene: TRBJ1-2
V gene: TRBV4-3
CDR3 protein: CASSPDTGGVHYGYTF
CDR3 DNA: TGCGCCAGCAGCCCCGACACAGGGGGCGTCCACTATGGCTACACCTTC

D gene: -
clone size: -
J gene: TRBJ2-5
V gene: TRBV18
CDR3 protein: CASSQYRETQYF
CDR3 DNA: TGTGCCAGCTCACAATACAGGGAGACCCAGTACTTC

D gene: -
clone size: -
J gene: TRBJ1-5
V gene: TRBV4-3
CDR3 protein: CASRSNRGREYSNQPQHF
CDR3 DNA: TGCGCCAGCAGATCAAATAGAGGCAGGGAATATAGCAATCAGCCCCAGCATTTT

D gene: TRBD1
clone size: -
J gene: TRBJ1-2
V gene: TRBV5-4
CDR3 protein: CASSSGTGTGMGYTF
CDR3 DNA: TGTGCCAGCAGTTCCGGCACCGGGACAGGGATGGGCTACACCTTC

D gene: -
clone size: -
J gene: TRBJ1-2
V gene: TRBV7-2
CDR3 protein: CASSLSGSPIYGYTF
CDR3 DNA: TGTGCCAGCAGCTTATCTGGGAGCCCCATCTATGGCTACACCTTC

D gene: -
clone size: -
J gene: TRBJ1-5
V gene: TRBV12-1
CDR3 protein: CASSFGGRRDSGGNQPQHF
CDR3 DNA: TGTGCCAGCAGCTTTGGAGGACGGAGAGATTCGGGGGGCAATCAGCCCCAGCATTTT